The entry below describes one T cell receptor beta chain. Its matching antigen is unknown. The CDR3 extends over 14 amino acids. The ends lost 4 bases at V and 5 bases at J; junction bases unmatched: 5. Germline CDR1 SGHTA, CDR2 FQGNSA. Through a sample-barcoded 5' primer and a J-beta primer mix, a second PCR was run for about 7 to 12 cycles. In TCRdb, the 5' RACE reads were re-called with MiXCR into one record per CDR3 protein. The top ten clones hold approximately 19% of a sample with about 1,000,000 distinct CDR3 sequences, 45% of them seen once. The sample belongs to a study of blood T cells in healthy people across ages. Whole-study results and caveats: A greater number of naive CD4+ cells and higher diversity distinguished long-lived donors from aged donors. Lack of knowledge of donor CMV status possibly confounded expanded clonotype changes.

Ranging in age from about 6 to 90, the donors were healthy Caucasian individuals from Russia. The rearrangement links TRBV7-2 to TRBJ1-5; TRBD1 aligns across 7 bases. Sequencing used blood. This sequence originates from a woman in her fifties or sixties in good health. The DNA for the CDR3 is TGTGCCAGCAGCTACAGACAGGGAGATCAGCCCCAGCATTTT. The encoded protein is CASSYRQGDQPQHF.